This T cell receptor (beta chain) was obtained from a study of blood T cells in healthy people across ages. This CDR3 spans 11 amino acids. The V gene's germline CDR1 is MNHEY and CDR2 SVGAGI. V lost 6 bases, J lost 6 bases, and 5 bases lay in between. Using a J-beta primer mix together with a sample-barcoded 5' primer, a second PCR was run for about 6 to 12 cycles. At least 2.5 million CDR3-containing paired-end reads were obtained per sample. TCRdb ran MiXCR on the 5' RACE reads and lists one entry per CDR3 protein. The sample contains more than 450,000 distinct CDR3 sequences, about 28% of which appear only once. The sample also formed part of further work on T cells of mothers and their children. Turning to that study: Added by the second PCR's M1S primer were sample barcodes and 2-4 random nucleotides.

The TCR comes from a boy between 2 and 15 years old in good health. The sample taken for sequencing was blood. J is TRBJ2-2 and V is TRBV6-5; D is uncertain. The CDR3 sequence: CASRRAGELFF. The CDR3, as DNA: TGTGCCAGCAGACGCGCCGGGGAGCTGTTTTTT.